This T cell receptor (beta chain) came from a study of T cell responses to AZD1222 COVID-19 vaccine. Study conclusions and caveats: Clonal diversity may have been underestimated in mostly white British donors. The study reported that nearly half of spike-specific TCRs target unmutated variant regions. Following two doses of AZD1222, Spike-specific TCR breadth and depth rose.

The sample holds one count of this clone. Its target is unknown. This table comes from immunoSEQ multiplex PCR, and its TCRdb copy is limited to in-frame clones, with some not included. The sample includes approximately 170,000 clones, around 93% seen only once; the top ten take less than 5.5%. This receptor was obtained from an adult in good health. Material: peripheral blood, obtained on day 0 of AZD1222 vaccination.

CDR3 in amino acids: CATSEYRQGNTGELFF. The CDR3 region has the DNA TGTGCCACCAGTGAATATCGTCAGGGTAACACCGGGGAGCTGTTTTTT. The chain couples TRBV24-1 to TRBJ2-2, with D possibly being TRBD1 (5 bases). V dropped 4 bases and J dropped 2 bases, with 13 bases sitting between them. Looked up from germline, CDR1 is KGHDR and CDR2 is SFDVKD. This CDR3 has 16 amino acids.